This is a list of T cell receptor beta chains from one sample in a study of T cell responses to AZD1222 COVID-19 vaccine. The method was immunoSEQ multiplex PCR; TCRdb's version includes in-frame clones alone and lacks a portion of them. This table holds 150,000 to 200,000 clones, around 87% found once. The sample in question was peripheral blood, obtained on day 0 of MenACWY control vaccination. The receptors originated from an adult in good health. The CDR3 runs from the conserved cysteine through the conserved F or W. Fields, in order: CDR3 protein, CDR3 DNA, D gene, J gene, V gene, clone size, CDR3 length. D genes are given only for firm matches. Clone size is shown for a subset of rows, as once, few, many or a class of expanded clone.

CDR3aa: CASSLDPVRGNTIYF; CDR3nt: TGTGCCAGCAGCTTAGATCCGGTCAGGGGAAACACCATATATTTT; d_gene: -; j_gene: TRBJ1-3; v_gene: TRBV11-2; abundance: few; len: 15
CDR3aa: CASSTPQGSEAFF; CDR3nt: TGTGCCAGTAGTACCCCCCAGGGGTCGGAAGCTTTCTTT; d_gene: -; j_gene: TRBJ1-1; v_gene: TRBV19; abundance: -; len: 13
CDR3aa: CASSLGEGTGEDEQYF; CDR3nt: TGTGCCAGCAGCTTGGGGGAAGGGACAGGGGAGGACGAGCAGTACTTC; d_gene: TRBD1; j_gene: TRBJ2-7; v_gene: TRBV7-2; abundance: -; len: 16
CDR3aa: CASSLRPGQGDEQYF; CDR3nt: TGTGCCAGCAGCCTACGTCCTGGACAGGGGGACGAGCAGTACTTC; d_gene: TRBD1; j_gene: TRBJ2-7; v_gene: TRBV7-9; abundance: -; len: 15
CDR3aa: CASNRGYTEAFF; CDR3nt: TGTGCCAGTAATAGGGGTTACACTGAAGCTTTCTTT; d_gene: -; j_gene: TRBJ1-1; v_gene: TRBV19; abundance: once; len: 12
CDR3aa: CASGHRSGNANYGYTF; CDR3nt: TGTGCCAGCGGACACCGATCGGGCAATGCCAACTATGGCTACACCTTC; d_gene: -; j_gene: TRBJ1-2; v_gene: TRBV27; abundance: -; len: 16
CDR3aa: CASSGTAPGYTGELFF; CDR3nt: TGTGCCAGCAGCGGGACAGCCCCGGGATACACCGGGGAGCTGTTTTTT; d_gene: TRBD1; j_gene: TRBJ2-2; v_gene: TRBV2; abundance: -; len: 16
CDR3aa: CASRDRDSQNIQYF; CDR3nt: TGTGCCAGCAGGGACCGGGACTCCCAAAACATTCAGTACTTC; d_gene: -; j_gene: TRBJ2-4; v_gene: TRBV6-5; abundance: -; len: 14
CDR3aa: CASSLEAGRVDYEQYF; CDR3nt: TGTGCCAGCAGCTTAGAAGCGGGAAGGGTAGACTACGAGCAGTACTTC; d_gene: TRBD2; j_gene: TRBJ2-7; v_gene: TRBV7-8; abundance: -; len: 16
CDR3aa: CAWSTGSYNSPLHF; CDR3nt: TGTGCCTGGAGTACCGGGTCGTATAATTCACCCCTCCACTTT; d_gene: -; j_gene: TRBJ1-6; v_gene: TRBV30; abundance: -; len: 14
CDR3aa: CASSLESLHRGAGYTF; CDR3nt: TGTGCCAGCAGCTTAGAAAGCCTCCATCGGGGTGCTGGCTACACCTTC; d_gene: -; j_gene: TRBJ1-2; v_gene: TRBV7-9; abundance: few; len: 16
CDR3aa: CASSLDGFAGGYTF; CDR3nt: TGTGCCAGCAGCTTGGATGGGTTTGCAGGAGGCTACACCTTC; d_gene: -; j_gene: TRBJ1-2; v_gene: TRBV5-6; abundance: -; len: 14
CDR3aa: CASRLAPAAYNEQFF; CDR3nt: TGTGCCAGCCGCCTAGCGCCGGCGGCTTACAATGAGCAGTTCTTC; d_gene: -; j_gene: TRBJ2-1; v_gene: TRBV2; abundance: -; len: 15
CDR3aa: CASSQEGPSGGPTYEQYF; CDR3nt: TGTGCCAGCAGCCAAGAAGGGCCCAGCGGGGGGCCGACCTACGAGCAGTACTTC; d_gene: TRBD2; j_gene: TRBJ2-7; v_gene: TRBV4-2; abundance: -; len: 18
CDR3aa: CASSQEWNEQFF; CDR3nt: TGTGCCAGCAGCCAAGAGTGGAATGAGCAGTTCTTC; d_gene: -; j_gene: TRBJ2-1; v_gene: TRBV3-1/TRBV3-2; abundance: -; len: 12
CDR3aa: CASSLSLSGRVNEQFF; CDR3nt: TGTGCCAGCAGTTTAAGTCTTAGCGGGAGGGTCAATGAGCAGTTCTTC; d_gene: TRBD2; j_gene: TRBJ2-1; v_gene: TRBV27; abundance: once; len: 16
CDR3aa: CASLLAGGNTGELFF; CDR3nt: TGTGCCAGCCTACTAGCGGGGGGGAACACCGGGGAGCTGTTTTTT; d_gene: TRBD2; j_gene: TRBJ2-2; v_gene: TRBV2; abundance: -; len: 15
CDR3aa: CASSPGYYGYTF; CDR3nt: TGTGCCAGCAGTCCAGGGTACTATGGCTACACCTTC; d_gene: -; j_gene: TRBJ1-2; v_gene: TRBV6-5; abundance: -; len: 12
CDR3aa: CASSLDRNNQPQHF; CDR3nt: TGTGCCAGCAGCTTAGACAGGAATAATCAGCCCCAGCATTTT; d_gene: -; j_gene: TRBJ1-5; v_gene: TRBV5-5; abundance: -; len: 14
CDR3aa: CASSFFLADHTYEQYF; CDR3nt: TGTGCCAGCAGTTTTTTCCTAGCGGATCATACCTACGAGCAGTACTTC; d_gene: TRBD2; j_gene: TRBJ2-7; v_gene: TRBV28; abundance: -; len: 16
CDR3aa: CATSRESRGTRSDTQYF; CDR3nt: TGTGCCACCAGCAGAGAATCCCGGGGGACTAGATCAGATACGCAGTATTTT; d_gene: TRBD2; j_gene: TRBJ2-3; v_gene: TRBV15; abundance: -; len: 17
CDR3aa: CAWSESGKGLEKLFF; CDR3nt: TGTGCCTGGAGTGAATCGGGAAAGGGCCTGGAAAAACTGTTTTTT; d_gene: -; j_gene: TRBJ1-4; v_gene: TRBV30; abundance: -; len: 15
CDR3aa: CASSLIGTGGNQPQHF; CDR3nt: TGTGCCAGCAGCCTAATAGGTACAGGGGGTAATCAGCCCCAGCATTTT; d_gene: TRBD1; j_gene: TRBJ1-5; v_gene: TRBV7-2; abundance: -; len: 16
CDR3aa: CASGTWGSDTQYF; CDR3nt: TGTGCTAGTGGTACGTGGGGGTCAGATACGCAGTATTTT; d_gene: -; j_gene: TRBJ2-3; v_gene: TRBV12-5; abundance: few; len: 13
CDR3aa: CAWSLKPGQDSNQPQHF; CDR3nt: TGTGCCTGGAGTCTTAAACCGGGACAGGATAGCAATCAGCCCCAGCATTTT; d_gene: TRBD1; j_gene: TRBJ1-5; v_gene: TRBV30; abundance: -; len: 17
CDR3aa: CASSQGIAGGRYEQYF; CDR3nt: TGCGCCAGCAGCCAAGGAATAGCGGGGGGCCGCTACGAGCAGTACTTC; d_gene: TRBD2; j_gene: TRBJ2-7; v_gene: TRBV4-3; abundance: once; len: 16
CDR3aa: CASSEMLGGAKDGYTF; CDR3nt: TGTGCCAGCAGCGAGATGCTAGGGGGCGCGAAAGATGGCTACACCTTC; d_gene: TRBD1; j_gene: TRBJ1-2; v_gene: TRBV11-2; abundance: -; len: 16
CDR3aa: CASSRGGTEAFF; CDR3nt: TGTGCCAGCAGTCGGGGGGGCACTGAAGCTTTCTTT; d_gene: -; j_gene: TRBJ1-1; v_gene: TRBV3-1/TRBV3-2; abundance: -; len: 12
CDR3aa: CSVGVGNTGELFF; CDR3nt: TGCAGCGTTGGGGTGGGAAACACCGGGGAGCTGTTTTTT; d_gene: -; j_gene: TRBJ2-2; v_gene: TRBV29-1; abundance: -; len: 13
CDR3aa: CASSGDRLNEQYF; CDR3nt: TGTGCCAGCTCAGGGGACAGGCTGAACGAGCAGTACTTC; d_gene: TRBD1; j_gene: TRBJ2-7; v_gene: TRBV18; abundance: -; len: 13
CDR3aa: CASSYATGEETQYF; CDR3nt: TGTGCCAGCAGTTACGCCACGGGGGAAGAGACCCAGTACTTC; d_gene: -; j_gene: TRBJ2-5; v_gene: TRBV6-5; abundance: -; len: 14
CDR3aa: CASSENRGHGNTIYF; CDR3nt: TGTGCCAGCAGTGAAAACAGGGGGCATGGAAACACCATATATTTT; d_gene: TRBD1; j_gene: TRBJ1-3; v_gene: TRBV28; abundance: -; len: 15
CDR3aa: CASSSDRGSEKLFF; CDR3nt: TGTGCCAGCAGCTCGGACAGGGGCTCCGAAAAACTGTTTTTT; d_gene: TRBD1; j_gene: TRBJ1-4; v_gene: TRBV4-2; abundance: -; len: 14
CDR3aa: CASSARGFGYTF; CDR3nt: TGTGCCAGCAGTGCGAGGGGGTTCGGCTACACCTTC; d_gene: -; j_gene: TRBJ1-2; v_gene: TRBV25-1; abundance: -; len: 12
CDR3aa: CASSRIARRGGLAGDNEQFF; CDR3nt: TGTGCCAGCAGCCGGATCGCCAGGAGGGGGGGACTAGCGGGAGACAATGAGCAGTTCTTC; d_gene: TRBD2; j_gene: TRBJ2-1; v_gene: TRBV9; abundance: once; len: 20
CDR3aa: CASSGRQGTNTEAFF; CDR3nt: TGCGCCAGCAGCGGGCGACAGGGGACGAACACTGAAGCTTTCTTT; d_gene: TRBD1; j_gene: TRBJ1-1; v_gene: TRBV5-1; abundance: -; len: 15
CDR3aa: CASLTREPGANVLTF; CDR3nt: TGTGCCAGCCTCACTAGGGAGCCTGGGGCCAACGTCCTGACTTTC; d_gene: -; j_gene: TRBJ2-6; v_gene: TRBV28; abundance: -; len: 15